These 18 T cell receptor beta chains share one sample of origin, sequenced in a study of OX40 agonist ivuxolimab in advanced cancers. The method was immunoSEQ multiplex PCR; TCRdb's version includes in-frame clones alone and lacks a portion of them. Seen here are about 15,000 clones, 70% to 75% observed once, and the top ten hold around 29%. The sample was CD4+ or CD8+ T cells sorted from blood, taken in a trial of the OX40 agonist ivuxolimab. Every receptor here comes from an adult with an advanced solid tumor such as melanoma, head and neck, liver or kidney cancer.

This chain uses TRBV5-1 with TRBJ2-7, with 10 bases lining up with TRBD1. V dropped 3 bases and J dropped 2; count of bases not matched to a gene: 2. Germline CDR1 and CDR2: SGHRS and YFSETQ. This CDR3 has 14 amino acids. The CDR3 sequence: CASSWDRGTYEQYF. DNA of the CDR3: TGCGCCAGCAGCTGGGACAGGGGCACCTACGAGCAGTACTTC.

The chain recombines TRBV10-1 with TRBJ2-2; D may match TRBD1 or TRBD2 (5 bases each). The CDR3 totals 16 residues. The germline CDR1 and CDR2 sequences are WNHNN and SYGVQD (reference sequence). Trimming stripped 1 base from V and 1 base from J, with 10 bases between. As DNA, the CDR3 is TGCGCCAGCAGTGAGTGGGCAGGGAGGAACACCGGGGAGCTGTTTTTT. This sequence encodes CASSEWAGRNTGELFF.

The chain combines TRBV19 with TRBJ1-2, with 10 bases aligning to TRBD1. CDR3 size: 14 residues. V was clipped by 6 bases and J by 6 bases; unmatched bases: 7. Germline V lookup: CDR1 LNHDA, CDR2 SQIVND (reference sequence). CDR3 sequence: CASSPTGTGDGYTF. CDR3 DNA sequence: TGTGCCAGTAGCCCCACCGGGACAGGGGATGGCTACACCTTC.

The table lists this clone with a count of one. The chain employs TRBV15 and TRBJ2-2; 7 bases agree with TRBD1. This CDR3 has 15 amino acids. Germline V gives CDR1 LNHNV, CDR2 YYDKDF (reference sequence). Trimming cost V 5 bases and J 6 bases; bases outside gene matches: 9. CDR3 amino acids: CATSEMTGPPGELFF. CDR3 DNA: TGTGCCACCAGCGAGATGACAGGGCCACCCGGGGAGCTGTTTTTT. Together with reference TRBV15 and TRBJ2-2, the CDR3 gives the full variable domain: DAMVIQNPRYQVTQFGKPVTLSCSQTLNHNVMYWYQQKSSQAPKLLFHYYDKDFNNEADTPDNFQSRRPNTSFCFLDIRSPGLGDTAMYLCATSEMTGPPGELFFGEGSRLTVL.

The chain recombines TRBV30 with TRBJ2-7, with D maybe TRBD1 (5 bases). Trimming removed 2 bases at V and 2 bases at J, with 10 bases between. Per the germline V gene, CDR1 is GTSNPN and CDR2 is SVGIG (reference sequence). The CDR3 sequence is 13 residues long. CDR3 region: CAWSTGTTYEQYF. DNA for the CDR3: TGTGCCTGGAGTACAGGCACCACCTACGAGCAGTACTTC.

The chain employs TRBV7-6 and TRBJ2-7; no clear D gene. In germline, CDR1 is SGHVS, CDR2 FNYEAQ. Trimming took 5 bases from V and 3 from J, leaving 8 bases between them. The CDR3 is 12 amino acids. CDR3 in DNA: TGTGCCAGCAGCCAGACTGTCTACGAGCAGTACTTC. Its protein is CASSQTVYEQYF.

V is TRBV6-5 and J is TRBJ2-1; 7 positions agree with TRBD2. The CDR3 is made up of 13 amino acids. The ends lost 2 bases at V and 10 bases at J; junction bases unmatched: 5. Germline lookup yields CDR1 MNHEY and CDR2 SVGAGI. CDR3 sequence: CASSYGKGLEQFF. As DNA, the CDR3 is TGTGCCAGCAGTTACGGAAAGGGACTAGAGCAGTTCTTC.

This clone was seen more than once but under ten times. The chain uses TRBV10-2 and TRBJ1-1; D may be TRBD1 (6 bases). Germline assignment: CDR1 WSHSY and CDR2 SAAADI. V was trimmed by 2 bases and J by 5 bases, leaving 12 bases between them. CDR3 length: 14 residues. CDR3 protein: CASSEGGAVTEAFF. Here the CDR3 DNA reads TGCGCCAGCAGTGAGGGGGGCGCGGTTACTGAAGCTTTCTTT.

The chain joins TRBV5-6 to TRBJ2-6; TRBD1 is a possible D gene (5 bases). Trimming took off 6 bases at V and 0 bases at J, with 13 bases between the two ends. CDR1 and CDR2 from the germline V gene are SGHDT and YYEEEE. The CDR3 length is 16 residues. The CDR3 coding sequence is TGTGCCAGCACCCGGACATCGGTCTCTGGGGCCAACGTCCTGACTTTC. This translates into CASTRTSVSGANVLTF. Variable domain in full (rest from reference TRBV5-6 and TRBJ2-6): DAGVTQSPTHLIKTRGQQVTLRCSPKSGHDTVSWYQQALGQGPQFIFQYYEEEERQRGNFPDRFSGHQFPNYSSELNVNALLLGDSALYLCASTRTSVSGANVLTFGAGSRLTVL.

The chain employs TRBV7-9 and TRBJ2-1; D is possibly TRBD2 (5 bases). The length of the CDR3 is 16 residues. Germline-derived CDR1 and CDR2 are SEHNR and FQNEAQ (reference sequence). Trimming took off 1 base at V and 2 bases at J, with 12 bases between the two ends. The CDR3 is CASSLVLGGPYNEQFF. In DNA form, the CDR3 reads TGTGCCAGCAGCTTAGTTTTAGGAGGCCCCTACAATGAGCAGTTCTTC.

This chain connects TRBV27 to TRBJ2-7; D call uncertain. Trimming shortened V by 0 bases and J by 2 bases, and 11 bases separated the two germline ends. There are 15 residues in the CDR3. Germline CDR1 is MNHEY and CDR2 is SMNVEV (reference sequence). CDR3 coding DNA: TGTGCCAGCAGTTTATCTTTGGGCAGGACCTACGAGCAGTACTTC. This encodes CASSLSLGRTYEQYF.

The chain links TRBV7-2 to TRBJ2-2; 12 nucleotides agree with TRBD2. Germline CDR1 and CDR2: SGHTA and FQGNSA. Trimming removed 6 bases from V and 4 bases from J; junction bases left unmatched: 15. The CDR3 has 19 amino acids. The CDR3 DNA reads as TGTGCCAGCAGTCCGGAACTACCCGGGACTAGCGGGTTCACCGGGGAGCTGTTTTTT. Protein: CASSPELPGTSGFTGELFF.

The chain couples TRBV7-9 to TRBJ1-1, with D unclear. CDR3 length: 15 residues. Trimming left V 3 bases short and J 6 bases short, with 17 bases between. The germline gives CDR1 SEHNR, CDR2 FQNEAQ (reference sequence). The CDR3 nucleotides read TGTGCCAGCAGCTTGGGGAGAGACGGGCTCCCTGAAGCTTTCTTT. Its protein product is CASSLGRDGLPEAFF.

V usage is TRBV19 and J usage is TRBJ1-1, with D tentatively TRBD1 (5 bases). This CDR3 is built from 13 residues. Looked up from germline, CDR1 is LNHDA and CDR2 is SQIVND (reference sequence). Trimming pared 1 base from V and 12 bases from J, leaving 15 bases between. The CDR3 reads CASSIGAVKGPFF. For the CDR3, the DNA is TGTGCCAGTAGTATAGGCGCGGTCAAGGGGCCTTTCTTT.

This rearrangement joins TRBV5-6 to TRBJ1-4; 9 nucleotides match TRBD1. V lost 4 bases to trimming and J lost 7 bases; unmatched junction nucleotides: 5. This CDR3 is 14 amino acids long. The germline V gene has CDR1 SGHDT and CDR2 YYEEEE. The DNA for the CDR3 is TGTGCCAGCAGCGGGGGACAGGGAGGTGAAAAACTGTTTTTT. This codes for CASSGGQGGEKLFF.

The V and J genes are TRBV6-4 and TRBJ1-3; tentative D call: TRBD1 (5 bases). Germline CDR1 is MRHNA and CDR2 is SNTAGT. Trimming took 11 bases from V and 0 from J, leaving 14 bases between them. This CDR3 spans 14 amino acids. The CDR3 coding sequence is TGTGCCTGGGCTGTAGGGGACTCTGGAAACACCATATATTTT. It translates to CAWAVGDSGNTIYF.

In its sample, this clone was seen once. V is TRBV9 and J is TRBJ2-1; a possible D gene is TRBD1 (5 bases). CDR3 length equals 14 residues. Germline CDR1 SGDLS, CDR2 YYNGEE. V was pared by 3 bases and J by 5 bases, with 12 bases between. CDR3 coding DNA: TGTGCCAGCAGCGCGTCCAACAGGCACAATGAGCAGTTCTTC. Amino acid sequence: CASSASNRHNEQFF.

This chain links TRBV12-5 with TRBJ2-7; the match to TRBD2 covers 12 bases. V trimming: 6 bases; J trimming: 4 bases; junction bases outside the gene matches: 4. From germline, CDR1 is LGHNT and CDR2 FRNRAP. CDR3 length: 14 residues. The CDR3, as DNA: TGTGCTAGTGGCAAACTAGCGGGGGGTTACGAGCAGTACTTC. Its protein is CASGKLAGGYEQYF.